This T cell receptor (beta chain) was sequenced during a study of cytomegalovirus exposure and HLA in healthy donors. Study-wide findings and caveats: Later analysis identified several of the most significant clusters that appeared linked to common viral pathogens. Researchers had no immune exposure information except CMV serostatus available.

The CDR3 extends over 17 amino acids. The germline V gene encodes CDR1 SGHNT and CDR2 YENEEA. V shed 5 bases and J shed 7 bases, with 26 bases lying between them. Samples came from healthy bone marrow donors. Details on this clone: Its antigen is currently unknown.

The PCR ran on 60 Vbeta and 13 Jbeta primers. Sequencing was performed with immunoSEQ multiplex PCR; in TCRdb, only in-frame clones are kept and a portion is missing. The specimen's table records 150,000 to 200,000 clones. The chain recombines TRBV11-3 with TRBJ1-2, with unresolved D. Sequencing used PBMCs. This TCR derives from a woman between 18 and 29 years old in good health and CMV-seropositive. The CDR3 region is CASSPDGGYPYYSGYTF. CDR3 DNA: TGTGCCAGCAGCCCGGATGGAGGTTACCCCTACTATTCTGGCTACACCTTC.